The 22 T cell receptor beta chains below all came from one sample that was sequenced in a study of regulatory T cells in long-lasting Graves disease. CDR3 regions were amplified by Arm-PCR using iRepertoire HTBI primers to build TCR beta libraries. TCRdb reprocessed the multiplex PCR reads via MiXCR and lists one record per CDR3 protein. The data hold some 400,000 distinct CDR3 sequences, with about 15% observed a single time. Time point noted: newly diagnosed GD, antithyroid drugs for less than 3 months. The TCR library was made from RNA extracted from PBMCs. These data are also associated with another study on T cells in Graves' hyperthyroidism and ophthalmopathy.

The source was peripheral blood mononuclear cells (PBMCs), collected at new diagnosis, from a patient treated with antithyroid drugs. The receptors stem from a woman in her 30s with Graves disease.

This clonotype was counted at least ten times. V is TRBV5-5 and J is TRBJ1-5; possible D gene TRBD1, 6 bases. Germline V lookup: CDR1 SGHKS, CDR2 YYEKEE (reference sequence). The CDR3 consists of 16 residues. Trimming left V 0 bases short and J 3 bases short, with 13 bases between. CDR3 region: CASSLAGRGYNQPQHF. CDR3 nucleotide sequence: TGTGCCAGCAGCTTGGCGGGCAGGGGATACAATCAGCCCCAGCATTTT. The whole variable domain, remainder taken from reference TRBV5-5 and TRBJ1-5, is DAGVTQSPTHLIKTRGQQVTLRCSPISGHKSVSWYQQVLGQGPQFIFQYYEKEERGRGNFPDRFSARQFPNYSSELNVNALLLGDSALYLCASSLAGRGYNQPQHFGDGTRLSIL.

The rearrangement joins TRBV11-2 to TRBJ2-2; possibly TRBD2 for D (5 bases). The germline CDR1 and CDR2 sequences are SGHAT and FQNNGV. V lost 8 bases to trimming and J lost 4 bases, with 14 bases between them. The CDR3 length is 14 residues. The CDR3 sequence: CASRRRAVTGELFF. Written as DNA, the CDR3 is TGTGCCAGCCGCAGGCGAGCGGTCACCGGGGAGCTGTTTTTT.

Of note for this clonotype: The junction differs from germline at one of its ends, possibly a read error. The gene calls are TRBV12-3 or TRBV12-4 and TRBJ2-7; unclear D gene. The CDR3 runs to 13 residues. The CDR3 coding sequence is TGTGCCGGCAGTTTAAACGACTGGCTCGAGCAGTACTTC. This codes for CAGSLNDWLEQYF.

Comment on this clonotype: A much larger clone sits a single nucleotide away, making a read error possible. The V call is TRBV16, the J call TRBJ2-5; TRBD2 might be the D (6 bases). This CDR3 has 14 residues. With 3 bases removed from V and 4 bases from J, the gap between germline ends came to 12 bases. Germline CDR1 reads KGHSY; CDR2 reads FQNENV. The CDR3 nucleotides read TGTGCCAGCAGCCACGTTGGAGGGGCAGAGACCCAGTACTTC. The encoded protein is CASSHVGGAETQYF. Combining the CDR3 with reference TRBV16 and TRBJ2-5 gives the whole variable domain GEEVAQTPKHLVRGEGQKAKLYCAPIKGHSYVFWYQQVLKNEFKFLISFQNENVFDETGMPKERFSAKCLPNSPCSLEIQATKLEDSAVYFCASSHVGGAETQYFGPGTRLLVL.

V is TRBV5-1 and J is TRBJ1-1; TRBD1 agrees at 8 bases. Germline loops: CDR1 SGHRS, CDR2 YFSETQ. V shed 1 base, J shed 5 bases, and the junction held 10 bases outside the gene matches. The CDR3 consists of 16 residues. The CDR3 sequence: CASSLTSRGRGTEAFF. CDR3 nucleotide sequence: TGCGCCAGCAGCTTGACATCCAGGGGGCGCGGGACTGAAGCTTTCTTT.

Remarks on this clonotype: A much larger clone lies a single base off, so this may be a read error. J is TRBJ2-3 and V is TRBV28; D is ambiguous. The CDR3 has 13 residues. The germline V gene has CDR1 MDHEN and CDR2 SYDVKM. The CDR3 is CASSLSATDTQCF. The CDR3 DNA is TGTGCCAGCAGTTTGTCGGCCACAGATACGCAGTGTTTT.

The DNA of the CDR3 is TGTGCCAGCTCACCCATGCGGTCGGGAGGGACTAGCACAGATACGCAGTATTTT. Encoded protein: CASSPMRSGGTSTDTQYF. The gene calls are TRBV18 and TRBJ2-3, with 8 bases aligning to TRBD2. The CDR3 runs 18 residues. Trimming took 3 bases from V and 0 from J; bases not matched to a gene: 11. CDR1 is KGHSH, CDR2 LQKENI, per germline.

This clonotype was picked up many times. The V gene is TRBV3-1, the J gene TRBJ1-1, with a possible D match to TRBD1 (6 bases). V lost 0 bases and J lost 7, with 15 bases in between. The CDR3 is made up of 15 amino acids. Germline CDR1 and CDR2: LGHDT and YNNKEL (reference sequence). CDR3: CASSQDLGQGLEAFF. DNA for the CDR3: TGTGCCAGCAGCCAAGATCTCGGGCAGGGGCTTGAAGCTTTCTTT.

This clonotype was seen repeatedly, ten times or more. The chain recombines TRBV2 with TRBJ2-1; D call uncertain. CDR1 is SNHLY and CDR2 is FYNNEI in the germline V gene. Deletions cut 5 bases from V and 3 bases from J, with 8 bases between. This CDR3 contains 13 residues. CDR3 nucleotides: TGTGCCAGCAGTTTGCCAGGCTACAATGAGCAGTTCTTC. It encodes CASSLPGYNEQFF.

This clonotype came up many times. The genes are TRBV3-1 and TRBJ2-5; no firm D call. V was cut by 3 bases and J by 4 bases, with 33 bases left in between. Germline CDR1 LGHDT, CDR2 YNNKEL (reference sequence). The CDR3 has 21 residues. This chain's CDR3 is CASSQSLNAERGSLDGETQYF. The CDR3 region has the DNA TGTGCCAGCAGCCAGTCCCTAAACGCGGAGCGCGGTTCTTTAGATGGAGAGACCCAGTACTTC.

Many counts were recorded for this clonotype. This chain links TRBV30 with TRBJ2-7, with 10 bases aligning to TRBD1. The CDR3 has 13 residues. CDR1 is GTSNPN and CDR2 is SVGIG in the germline V gene (reference sequence). The junction had 6 bases not matched to a gene; V was cut back by 1 base and J by 9 bases. DNA for the CDR3: TGTGCCTGGAGTGCCAGGGGGGACAGGGGGCAGTACTTC. Translating gives CAWSARGDRGQYF.

This clonotype occurred many times. The chain recombines TRBV28 with TRBJ1-2; D is unresolved. Germline assignment: CDR1 MDHEN and CDR2 SYDVKM. The CDR3 is 12 residues long. The V end lost 6 bases, the J end lost 4 bases, and 9 bases lay between the germline ends. CDR3 DNA sequence: TGTGCCAGCAGCTCACGTTCCTATGGCTACACCTTC. It specifies CASSSRSYGYTF.

V gene TRBV5-6 combines with J gene TRBJ2-1, with D possibly being TRBD2 (6 bases). The CDR3 covers 12 residues. Germline-derived CDR1 and CDR2 are SGHDT and YYEEEE. Between the trimmed V and J ends, which lost 7 bases and 6 bases, there was a span of 11 bases. DNA for the CDR3: TGTGCCAGCGGGGGGACTTTCAATGAGCAGTTCTTC. Residues: CASGGTFNEQFF.

The chain is built from TRBV3-1 and TRBJ1-2; D is perhaps TRBD1 (6 bases). The ends were cut back, 1 base at V and 6 bases at J, with 12 bases in the middle. The CDR3 runs to 14 residues. Per germline, CDR1 LGHDT and CDR2 YNNKEL (reference sequence). CDR3 loop: CASSQGVRGNGYTF. CDR3 in DNA: TGTGCCAGCAGCCAAGGGGTCAGGGGTAATGGCTACACCTTC.

A few counts support this clonotype. The rearrangement joins TRBV9 to TRBJ2-1; no clear D. CDR1 and CDR2 (germline): SGDLS, YYNGEE. Trimming removed 3 bases at V and 10 bases at J, with 8 bases between. This CDR3 region has 11 residues. The CDR3 nucleotides are TGTGCCAGCAGCGCGACTGAAGAGCAGTTCTTC. Its translation is CASSATEEQFF.

This clonotype was counted many times. This sequence joins TRBV20-1 and TRBJ2-1, with 14 nucleotides matching TRBD2. The CDR3 consists of 17 residues. The germline CDR1 and CDR2 sequences are DFQATT and SNEGSKA (reference sequence). J was trimmed by 0 bases and V by 6 bases; bases with no gene match: 7. CDR3 DNA: TGCAGTGCCAGGACTAGCGGGAGGCCCAGCTCCTACAATGAGCAGTTCTTC. It specifies CSARTSGRPSSYNEQFF.

The chain joins TRBV20-1 to TRBJ1-5; TRBD1 is a possible D gene (5 bases). Per the germline V gene, CDR1 is DFQATT and CDR2 is SNEGSKA (reference sequence). This CDR3 contains 14 residues. Trimming left V 1 base short and J 2 bases short, with 9 bases between. The CDR3 protein is CSARGGIGNQPQHF. In DNA, the CDR3 is TGCAGTGCTAGAGGGGGGATTGGCAATCAGCCCCAGCATTTT.

This clonotype was seen more than once but under ten times. The chain carries TRBV20-1 and TRBJ2-1, with 13 bases lining up with TRBD2. The CDR3 is 18 amino acids. J gave up 4 bases and V 6 bases, and 15 bases lay outside the gene matches. CDR1 DFQATT and CDR2 SNEGSKA come from the germline V gene (reference sequence). CDR3 protein: CSAERPGLAGNSYNEQFF. In DNA form, the CDR3 reads TGCAGTGCAGAAAGACCGGGACTAGCGGGAAATTCTTACAATGAGCAGTTCTTC.

On this clonotype itself: At one end, the junction sequence differs from germline, possibly due to a read error. The CDR3 protein is CASSLNRAGGTEALF. For the CDR3, the DNA is TGTGCCAGCAGTCTCAACAGGGCCGGAGGCACTGAAGCTCTCTTT. The J gene is TRBJ1-1, the V gene TRBV6-2 or TRBV6-3; possibly TRBD1 for D (6 bases). Per the germline V gene, CDR1 is MNHEY and CDR2 is SVGEGT. The CDR3 length is 15 residues.

This clonotype was counted at least ten times. This rearrangement joins TRBV7-8 to TRBJ2-1; 7 bases fit TRBD2. The CDR3 extends over 15 amino acids. In germline, CDR1 is SGHVS, CDR2 FQNEAQ. V was clipped by 3 bases and J by 8 bases; unmatched bases: 10. The CDR3, as DNA: TGTGCCAGCAGCTTCAAGCGGGAATGGGGCGATGAGCAGTTCTTC. Translation: CASSFKREWGDEQFF.

This clonotype was seen more than once but under ten times. This chain joins TRBV10-3 and TRBJ2-2, with a tentative D call TRBD1 (6 bases). Germline V lookup: CDR1 ENHRY, CDR2 SYGVKD. V gave up 6 bases and J gave up 2 bases, with 10 bases separating them. The CDR3 contains 14 residues. CDR3 bases: TGTGCCATCAGGGGGACACCAAACACCGGGGAGCTGTTTTTT. It translates to CAIRGTPNTGELFF.

This clonotype was detected a few times. This chain uses TRBV12-5 with TRBJ1-1; no reliable D call. Germline CDR1 and CDR2: LGHNT and FRNRAP. CDR3 length: 12 amino acids. Deletions cut 6 bases from V and 5 bases from J, with 10 bases between. CDR3 coding DNA: TGTGCTAGTGGCCTAGTTCGGACTGAAGCTTTCTTT. It is translated as CASGLVRTEAFF.